This T cell receptor beta chain was identified during a study of tumor and adjacent non-tumor tissue in lung cancer. Across the whole study: Samples averaged around 4.2 million productive TCRbeta reads each.

The template was RNA from unsorted bulk tissue. More than 3 cm separated this lung sample from the edge of the tumor. Study observations and caveats: Normal lung showed higher cumulative top 100 clone frequency than tumor. TCR diversity was significantly greater in tumor than normal lung tissue.

TCRbeta libraries were built with three rounds of nested PCR, modified from ARM-PCR. In TCRdb, the multiplex PCR reads were re-called with MiXCR into one record per CDR3 protein. This sample yields under 75,000 distinct CDR3 sequences, of which roughly 70% are seen a single time; about 27% belongs to the top ten. CDR3 size: 17 residues. Trimming cost V 4 bases and J 1 base; bases outside gene matches: 11. Germline V gives CDR1 SGHDT, CDR2 YYEEEE. For this clonotype: What it binds is unknown. This clone may be a read error of a much larger clone one base away.

The receptor comes from a woman between 50 and 59 years old with non-small cell lung cancer. The V gene is TRBV5-6, the J gene TRBJ2-5; TRBD2 matches at 9 bases. Sequencing input: distant non-tumor lung tissue. CDR3 DNA: TGTGCCAGCAGCCTGTCAGCGGGAGGTATTTCCCAAGAGACCCAGTACTTC. As protein: CASSLSAGGISQETQYF.